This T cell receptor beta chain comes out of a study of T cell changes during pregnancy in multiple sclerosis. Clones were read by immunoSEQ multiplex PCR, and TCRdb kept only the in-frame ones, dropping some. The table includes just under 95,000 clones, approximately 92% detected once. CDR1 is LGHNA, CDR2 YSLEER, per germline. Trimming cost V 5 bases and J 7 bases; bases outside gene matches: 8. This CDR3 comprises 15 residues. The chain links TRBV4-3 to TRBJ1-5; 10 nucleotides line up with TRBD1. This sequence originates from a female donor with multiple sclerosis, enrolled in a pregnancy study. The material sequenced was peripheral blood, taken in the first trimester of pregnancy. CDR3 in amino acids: CASSYGTGDSQPQHF. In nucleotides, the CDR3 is TGCGCCAGCAGCTACGGGACAGGGGATAGCCAGCCCCAGCATTTT.